A selection of T cell receptor beta chains follows, all from one sample in a study of Ad26.COV2.S vaccination and SARS-CoV-2 variants. TCRdb keeps only in-frame clones here, not all; method: immunoSEQ multiplex PCR. The table records 350,000 to 400,000 clones, 88% of them present only once. Source: peripheral blood, taken in a trial of Ad26.COV2.S vaccine versus placebo. These receptors originate from a person aged 18-60 years who received the Ad26.COV2.S COVID-19 vaccine or a placebo. CDR3s include the opening cysteine and the closing phenylalanine or tryptophan. Each record gives: D gene, clone size, V gene, J gene, CDR3 protein, CDR3 DNA. The D gene is left open where the match is weak. Size values are once, few and many counts, or a class for expanded clones, and some rows have none.

TRBD2	few	TRBV11-3	TRBJ2-2	CASSPGGGTGELFF	TGTGCCAGCAGCCCGGGGGGAGGTACCGGGGAGCTGTTTTTT
.	.	TRBV7-8	TRBJ2-7	CASSLAVWSGASEQYF	TGTGCCAGCAGCTTAGCTGTTTGGTCCGGGGCCTCCGAGCAGTACTTC
TRBD1	.	TRBV27	TRBJ2-7	CASRWTGSSSYEQYF	TGTGCCAGCAGATGGACAGGGTCTAGCTCCTACGAGCAGTACTTC
.	once	TRBV7-9	TRBJ1-1	CASRSGDTEAFF	TGTGCCAGCAGGTCAGGGGACACTGAAGCTTTCTTT
.	.	TRBV6-5	TRBJ2-5	CASSTRASQETQYF	TGTGCCAGCAGTACCCGGGCCAGCCAAGAGACCCAGTACTTC
TRBD1	.	TRBV12-3/TRBV12-4	TRBJ1-4	CASSFPGQDKMFF	TGTGCCAGCAGTTTCCCCGGACAGGATAAAATGTTTTTT
.	.	TRBV5-5	TRBJ2-1	CASRRVSSYNEQFF	TGTGCCAGCCGGAGGGTTAGCTCCTACAATGAGCAGTTCTTC
TRBD2	once	TRBV20-1	TRBJ2-1	CSASSGGAFNEQFF	TGCAGTGCCAGTAGCGGGGGGGCATTCAATGAGCAGTTCTTC
.	.	TRBV6-1	TRBJ1-1	CASSEFISLDTEAFF	TGTGCCAGCAGTGAATTTATCTCCTTGGACACTGAAGCTTTCTTT
.	.	TRBV3-1/TRBV3-2	TRBJ1-2	CASSLAEGYTF	TGTGCCAGCAGTCTAGCGGAGGGCTACACCTTC
.	.	TRBV18	TRBJ1-6	CASSPAAGDSPLHF	TGTGCCAGCTCACCAGCCGCAGGGGATTCACCCCTCCACTTT
.	.	TRBV6-2/TRBV6-3	TRBJ2-7	CASSYYGVSYEQYF	TGTGCCAGCAGTTACTACGGCGTGTCCTACGAGCAGTACTTC
TRBD1	.	TRBV6-4	TRBJ1-5	CASSATGGSQPQHF	TGTGCCAGCAGTGCGACAGGGGGTTCTCAGCCCCAGCATTTT
.	once	TRBV5-5	TRBJ2-1	CASSLARGEQFF	TGTGCCAGCAGCCTGGCCCGTGGTGAGCAGTTCTTC
TRBD1	.	TRBV7-2	TRBJ1-3	CASSLLVGGGNTIYF	TGTGCCAGCAGCTTATTGGTAGGGGGCGGAAACACCATATATTTT
.	.	TRBV2	TRBJ2-2	CASSAVRGTGELFF	TGTGCCAGCAGTGCGGTGAGGGGCACCGGGGAGCTGTTTTTT
.	.	TRBV29-1	TRBJ1-5	CSVGAGGDQPQHF	TGCAGCGTTGGGGCCGGGGGGGATCAGCCCCAGCATTTT
.	.	TRBV24-1	TRBJ1-2	CATSDSGRIYGYTF	TGTGCCACCAGTGATTCGGGACGGATCTATGGCTACACCTTC
.	few	TRBV5-4	TRBJ2-7	CASSFSAAPYEQYF	TGTGCCAGCAGCTTTTCGGCAGCGCCCTACGAGCAGTACTTC
.	.	TRBV11-2	TRBJ2-2	CASSLGTGELFF	TGTGCCAGCAGCTTAGGAACCGGGGAGCTGTTTTTT
.	.	TRBV6-5	TRBJ1-2	CASRRFPNYGYTF	TGTGCCAGCCGTAGGTTCCCTAACTATGGCTACACCTTC
TRBD1	.	TRBV27	TRBJ1-2	CASSSIPDRDRGYTF	TGTGCCAGCAGTTCTATACCCGACAGGGATAGGGGCTACACCTTC